This paragraph reports one T cell receptor beta chain. Expressed TCRB transcripts got sequenced, as all isolated RNA was reverse transcribed. Clones were read by immunoSEQ multiplex PCR, and TCRdb kept only the in-frame ones, dropping some. The profile covers hundreds of thousands of clones, with roughly an eighth appearing a single time and about 0.017% taken by the ten largest. There are 13 residues in the CDR3. Germline V gene data show CDR1 as KGHSH and CDR2 as LQKENI. V was trimmed by 4 bases and J by 1 base, leaving 7 bases between them. This sample was taken from a study of beta chain features in type 1 diabetes. Every single donor gave one heparinised blood draw, and these averaged approximately 100 mL.

Material: naive CD4+ T cells from blood. This sequence joins TRBV18 and TRBJ1-1; a weak D match, TRBD1 (6 bases). The receptor was derived from a young man in good health. In DNA, the CDR3 is TGTGCCAGCTCACAGACAGGGAACACTGAAGCTTTCTTT. The encoded protein is CASSQTGNTEAFF.